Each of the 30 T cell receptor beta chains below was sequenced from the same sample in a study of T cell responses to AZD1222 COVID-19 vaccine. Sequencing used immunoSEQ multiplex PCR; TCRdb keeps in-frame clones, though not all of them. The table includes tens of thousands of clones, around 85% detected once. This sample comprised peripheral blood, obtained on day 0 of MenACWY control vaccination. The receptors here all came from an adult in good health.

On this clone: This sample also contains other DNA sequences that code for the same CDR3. The CDR3 reads CASSLSPGSYTF. The CDR3 bases are TGTGCCAGCAGTTTATCCCCTGGGAGCTACACCTTC. The V and J genes are TRBV6-5 and TRBJ1-2; no clear D. CDR3 size: 12 residues. Germline V gene sequence: CDR1 MNHEY, CDR2 SVGAGI. Trimming took 4 bases from V and 9 from J, leaving 12 bases between them.

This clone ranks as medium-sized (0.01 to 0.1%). This chain's CDR3 is CASSVGKDTGELFF. The CDR3 nucleotides are TGTGCCAGCAGTGTAGGGAAGGACACCGGGGAGCTGTTTTTT. This sequence joins TRBV6-4 and TRBJ2-2; D uncertain. Trimming pared 4 bases from V and 3 bases from J, leaving 9 bases between. The length of the CDR3 is 14 residues. Germline V lookup: CDR1 MRHNA, CDR2 SNTAGT.

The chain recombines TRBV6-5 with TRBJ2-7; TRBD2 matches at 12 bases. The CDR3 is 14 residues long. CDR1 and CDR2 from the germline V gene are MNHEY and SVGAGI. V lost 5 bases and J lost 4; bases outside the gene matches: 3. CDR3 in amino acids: CASSRTSGTYEQYF. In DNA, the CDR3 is TGTGCCAGCAGTCGGACTAGCGGGACATACGAGCAGTACTTC.

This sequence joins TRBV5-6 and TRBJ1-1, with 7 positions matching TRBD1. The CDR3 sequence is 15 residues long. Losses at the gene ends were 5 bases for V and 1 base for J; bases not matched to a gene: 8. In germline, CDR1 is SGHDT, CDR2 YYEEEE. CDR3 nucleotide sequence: TGTGCCAGCAGGCCTTTAGGGGGCAGGAACACTGAAGCTTTCTTT. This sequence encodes CASRPLGGRNTEAFF.

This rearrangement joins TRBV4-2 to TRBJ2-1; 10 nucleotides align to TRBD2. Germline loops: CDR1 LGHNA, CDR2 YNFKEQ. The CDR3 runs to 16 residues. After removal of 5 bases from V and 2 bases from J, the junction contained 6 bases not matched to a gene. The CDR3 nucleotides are TGTGCCAGCAGCACCACCGGGACTAGCGCCTACAATGAGCAGTTCTTC. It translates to CASSTTGTSAYNEQFF.

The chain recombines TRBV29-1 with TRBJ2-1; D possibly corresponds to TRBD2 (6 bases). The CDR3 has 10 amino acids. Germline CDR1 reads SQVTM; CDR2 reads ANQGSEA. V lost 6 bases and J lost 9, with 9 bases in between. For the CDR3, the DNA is TGCAGCGTCCCGGAGGGTGAGCAGTTCTTC. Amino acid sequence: CSVPEGEQFF.

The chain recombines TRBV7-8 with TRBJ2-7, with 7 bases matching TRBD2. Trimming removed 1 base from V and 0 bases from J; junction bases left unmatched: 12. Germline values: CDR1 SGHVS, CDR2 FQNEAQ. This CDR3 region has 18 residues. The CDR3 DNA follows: TGTGCCAGCAGCTTAGGAGATTTGAGACTAGCTTTCTCCTACGAGCAGTACGTC. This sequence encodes CASSLGDLRLAFSYEQYV.

The CDR3 is CASSERTGGANGYTF. The DNA of the CDR3 is TGTGCCAGTAGTGAAAGAACAGGGGGCGCAAATGGCTACACCTTC. The chain uses TRBV19 and TRBJ1-2, with 9 bases fitting TRBD1. CDR1 LNHDA and CDR2 SQIVND come from the germline V gene (reference sequence). J lost 6 bases, V lost 5 bases, and 10 bases had no gene match. The CDR3 has 15 amino acids.

The CDR3 spells CASSLARDRGPEAFF. DNA for the CDR3: TGTGCCAGCAGCCTCGCCCGGGACAGGGGTCCTGAAGCTTTCTTT. The chain employs TRBV3-1 (or the pseudogene TRBV3-2) and TRBJ1-1, with TRBD1 matching 10 bases. Germline trimming cut 4 bases from V and 6 bases from J; bases unmatched to any gene: 8. The CDR3 runs to 15 residues. In germline, CDR1 is LGHDT, CDR2 YNNKEL (reference sequence).

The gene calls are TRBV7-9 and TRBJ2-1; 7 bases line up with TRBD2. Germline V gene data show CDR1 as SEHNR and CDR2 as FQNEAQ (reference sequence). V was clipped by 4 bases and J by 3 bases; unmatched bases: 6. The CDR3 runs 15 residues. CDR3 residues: CASSSAGFIYNEQFF. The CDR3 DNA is TGTGCCAGCAGCTCAGCGGGGTTTATCTACAATGAGCAGTTCTTC.

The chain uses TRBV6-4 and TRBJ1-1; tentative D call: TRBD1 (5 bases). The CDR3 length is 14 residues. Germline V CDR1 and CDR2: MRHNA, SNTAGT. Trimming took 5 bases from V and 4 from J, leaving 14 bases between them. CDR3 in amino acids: CASSPRGGGTEAFF. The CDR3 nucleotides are TGTGCCAGCAGTCCCCGCGGGGGGGGCACTGAAGCTTTCTTT.

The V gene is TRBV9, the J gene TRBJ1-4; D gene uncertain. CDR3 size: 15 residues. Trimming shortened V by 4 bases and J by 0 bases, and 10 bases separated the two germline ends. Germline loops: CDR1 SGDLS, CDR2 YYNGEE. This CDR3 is CASSPQAATNEKLFF. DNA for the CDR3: TGTGCCAGCAGCCCCCAGGCCGCAACTAATGAAAAACTGTTTTTT.

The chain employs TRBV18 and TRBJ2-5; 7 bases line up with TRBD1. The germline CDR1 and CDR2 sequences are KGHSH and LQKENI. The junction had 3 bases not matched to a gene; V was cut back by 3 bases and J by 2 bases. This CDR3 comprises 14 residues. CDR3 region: CASSPLGQQETQYF. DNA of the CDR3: TGTGCCAGCTCACCGTTGGGACAGCAAGAGACCCAGTACTTC.

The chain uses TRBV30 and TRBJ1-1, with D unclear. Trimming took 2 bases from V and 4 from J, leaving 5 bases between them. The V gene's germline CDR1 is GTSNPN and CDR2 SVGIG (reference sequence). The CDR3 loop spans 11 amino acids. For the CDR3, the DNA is TGTGCCTGGAGTCAAAGCACTGAAGCTTTCTTT. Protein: CAWSQSTEAFF.

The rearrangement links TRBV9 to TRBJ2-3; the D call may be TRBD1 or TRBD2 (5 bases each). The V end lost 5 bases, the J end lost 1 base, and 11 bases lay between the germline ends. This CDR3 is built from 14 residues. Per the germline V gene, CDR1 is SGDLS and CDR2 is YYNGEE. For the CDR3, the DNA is TGTGCCAGCAGTGAGGGACCCCGCACAGATACGCAGTATTTT. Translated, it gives CASSEGPRTDTQYF.

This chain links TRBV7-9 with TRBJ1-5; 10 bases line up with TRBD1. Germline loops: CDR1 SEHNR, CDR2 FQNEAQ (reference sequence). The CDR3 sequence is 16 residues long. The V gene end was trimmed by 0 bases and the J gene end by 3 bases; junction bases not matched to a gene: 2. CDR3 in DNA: TGTGCCAGCAGCTTAGCGGGGACAGGGGACAATCAGCCCCAGCATTTT. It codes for CASSLAGTGDNQPQHF.

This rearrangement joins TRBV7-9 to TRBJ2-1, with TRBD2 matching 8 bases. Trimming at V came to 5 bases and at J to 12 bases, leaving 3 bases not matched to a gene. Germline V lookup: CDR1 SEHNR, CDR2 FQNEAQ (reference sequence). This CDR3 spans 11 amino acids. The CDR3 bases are TGTGCCAGCAGCACGGGGACTAGGCAGTTCTTC. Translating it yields CASSTGTRQFF.

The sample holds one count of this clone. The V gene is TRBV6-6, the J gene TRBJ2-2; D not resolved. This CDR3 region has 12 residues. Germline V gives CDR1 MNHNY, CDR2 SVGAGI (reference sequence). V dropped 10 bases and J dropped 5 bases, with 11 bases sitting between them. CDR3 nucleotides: TGTGCCACCCTTAGTAGGACCGGGGAGCTGTTTTTT. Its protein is CATLSRTGELFF.

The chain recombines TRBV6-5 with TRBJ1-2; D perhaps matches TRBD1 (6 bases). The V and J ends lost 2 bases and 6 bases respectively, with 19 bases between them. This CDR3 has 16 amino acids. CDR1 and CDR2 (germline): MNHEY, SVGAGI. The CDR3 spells CASSYRSRGASDGYTF. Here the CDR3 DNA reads TGTGCCAGCAGTTACAGGTCGCGGGGGGCCTCCGATGGCTACACCTTC.

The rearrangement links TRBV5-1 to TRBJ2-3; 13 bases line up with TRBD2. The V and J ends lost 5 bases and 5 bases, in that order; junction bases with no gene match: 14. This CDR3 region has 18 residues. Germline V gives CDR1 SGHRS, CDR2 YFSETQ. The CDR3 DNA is TGCGCCAGCAGTGGGGACCCACTAGCGGGGGGGCCTAAAGATACGCAGTATTTT. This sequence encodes CASSGDPLAGGPKDTQYF.

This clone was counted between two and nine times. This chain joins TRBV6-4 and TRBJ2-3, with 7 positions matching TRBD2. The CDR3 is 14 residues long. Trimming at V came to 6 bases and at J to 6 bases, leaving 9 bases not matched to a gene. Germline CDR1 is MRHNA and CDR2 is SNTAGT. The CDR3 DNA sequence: TGTGCCAGCAGCCCCACGGGGGACTATGATACGCAGTATTTT. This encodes CASSPTGDYDTQYF.

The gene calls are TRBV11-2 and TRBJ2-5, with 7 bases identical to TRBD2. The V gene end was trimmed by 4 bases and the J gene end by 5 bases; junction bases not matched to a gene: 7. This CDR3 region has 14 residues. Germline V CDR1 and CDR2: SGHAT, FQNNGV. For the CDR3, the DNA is TGTGCCAGCAGCTCTAATTGGGGGGGGGAGACCCAGTACTTC. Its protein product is CASSSNWGGETQYF.

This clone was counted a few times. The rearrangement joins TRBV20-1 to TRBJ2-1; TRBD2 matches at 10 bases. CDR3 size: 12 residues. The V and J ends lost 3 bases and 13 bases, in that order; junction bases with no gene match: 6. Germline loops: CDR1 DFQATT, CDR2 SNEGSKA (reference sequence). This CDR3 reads CSASGTSVTQFF. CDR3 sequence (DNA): TGCAGTGCTAGTGGGACTAGCGTGACCCAGTTCTTC.

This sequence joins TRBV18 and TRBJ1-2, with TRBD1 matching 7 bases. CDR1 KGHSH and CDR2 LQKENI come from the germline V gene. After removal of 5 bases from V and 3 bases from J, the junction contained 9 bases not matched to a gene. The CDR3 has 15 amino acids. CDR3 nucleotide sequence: TGTGCCAGCTCAAGTAAACAGGGGACGGACTATGGCTACACCTTC. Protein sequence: CASSSKQGTDYGYTF. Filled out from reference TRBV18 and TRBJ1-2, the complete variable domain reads NAGVMQNPRHLVRRRGQEARLRCSPMKGHSHVYWYRQLPEEGLKFMVYLQKENIIDESGMPKERFSAEFPKEGPSILRIQQVVRGDSAAYFCASSSKQGTDYGYTFGSGTRLTVV.

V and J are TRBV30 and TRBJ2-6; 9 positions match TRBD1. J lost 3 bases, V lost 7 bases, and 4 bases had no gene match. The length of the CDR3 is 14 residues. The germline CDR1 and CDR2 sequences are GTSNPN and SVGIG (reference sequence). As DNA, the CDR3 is TGTGCCTCAGGACAGGGGTTTGGGGCCAACGTCCTGACTTTC. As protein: CASGQGFGANVLTF.

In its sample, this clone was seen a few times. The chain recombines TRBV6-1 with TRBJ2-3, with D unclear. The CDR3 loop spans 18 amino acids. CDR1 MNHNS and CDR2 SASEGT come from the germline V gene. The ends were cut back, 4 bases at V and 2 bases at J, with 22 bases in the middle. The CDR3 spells CASSANLFSSGYTDTQYF. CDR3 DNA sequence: TGTGCCAGCAGTGCAAACCTCTTTTCGTCGGGCTACACAGATACGCAGTATTTT.

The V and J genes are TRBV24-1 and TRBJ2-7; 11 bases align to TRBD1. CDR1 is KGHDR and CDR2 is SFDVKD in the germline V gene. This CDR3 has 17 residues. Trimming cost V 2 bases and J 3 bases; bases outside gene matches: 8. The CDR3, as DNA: TGTGCCACCAGTGATTCTGGGACAGGGGGTGGGAACTACGAGCAGTACTTC. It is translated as CATSDSGTGGGNYEQYF.

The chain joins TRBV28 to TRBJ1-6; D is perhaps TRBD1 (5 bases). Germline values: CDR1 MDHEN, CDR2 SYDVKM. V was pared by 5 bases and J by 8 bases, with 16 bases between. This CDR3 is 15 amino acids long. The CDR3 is CASSPVQEHHSPLHF. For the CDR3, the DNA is TGTGCCAGCAGTCCCGTACAGGAGCATCATTCACCCCTCCACTTT. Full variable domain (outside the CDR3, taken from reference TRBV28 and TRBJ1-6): DVKVTQSSRYLVKRTGEKVFLECVQDMDHENMFWYRQDPGLGLRLIYFSYDVKMKEKGDIPEGYSVSREKKERFSLILESASTNQTSMYLCASSPVQEHHSPLHFGNGTRLTVT.

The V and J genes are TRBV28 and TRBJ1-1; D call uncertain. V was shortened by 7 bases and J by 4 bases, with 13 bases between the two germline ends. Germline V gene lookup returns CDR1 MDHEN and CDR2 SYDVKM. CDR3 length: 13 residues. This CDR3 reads CASTQPVFTEAFF. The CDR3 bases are TGTGCCAGCACCCAGCCGGTTTTCACTGAAGCTTTCTTT.

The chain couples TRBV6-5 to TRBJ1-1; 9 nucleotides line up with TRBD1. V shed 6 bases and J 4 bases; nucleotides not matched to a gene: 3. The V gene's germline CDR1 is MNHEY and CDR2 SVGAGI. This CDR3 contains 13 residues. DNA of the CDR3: TGTGCCAGCAGCGTGACAGGGGGCACTGAAGCTTTCTTT. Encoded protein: CASSVTGGTEAFF.